The 8 T cell receptor beta chains below come from one sample, sequenced in a study of cytomegalovirus exposure and HLA in healthy donors. PCR employed 60 Vbeta and 13 Jbeta primers. The protocol was immunoSEQ multiplex PCR, while the TCRdb copy is restricted to in-frame clones and leaves out a portion. The sample has tens of thousands of clones, 70% to 80% seen once. Sequences were obtained from PBMCs. The receptors shown here come from a woman aged 45 to 65 in good health and CMV-seropositive.

The chain couples TRBV7-3 to TRBJ1-2; maybe TRBD1 (6 bases). Per the germline V gene, CDR1 is SGHTA and CDR2 is FQGTGA. The CDR3 consists of 13 residues. V lost 5 bases and J lost 3, with 10 bases in between. CDR3 sequence (DNA): TGTGCCAGCAGCCTCCGACAGGACTATGGCTACACCTTC. As protein: CASSLRQDYGYTF.

This rearrangement joins TRBV6-6 to TRBJ1-1, with a possible D match to TRBD1 (5 bases). With 5 bases removed from V and 4 bases from J, the gap between germline ends came to 17 bases. This CDR3 spans 15 amino acids. Germline V gene sequence: CDR1 MNHNY, CDR2 SVGAGI (reference sequence). Here the CDR3 DNA reads TGTGCCAGCAGTCAACTGGGGGGTAGGGTCACTGAAGCTTTCTTT. This translates into CASSQLGGRVTEAFF.

Written as DNA, the CDR3 is TGCGCCAGCAGCTTGAACCGGGACAGCAAAATGTTCTTC. Translated, it gives CASSLNRDSKMFF. The chain carries TRBV5-1 and TRBJ2-1; 7 bases are shared with TRBD1. V lost 1 base and J lost 15; bases outside the gene matches: 10. CDR1 and CDR2 from the germline V gene are SGHRS and YFSETQ. The CDR3 totals 13 residues.

J is TRBJ1-2 and V is TRBV19; 8 nucleotides match TRBD1. The CDR3 runs to 15 residues. Unmatched junction bases numbered 12, after V lost 8 bases and J lost 4 bases. Germline V gene lookup returns CDR1 LNHDA and CDR2 SQIVND (reference sequence). CDR3 in DNA: TGTGCCAGTCAACCCACAGGGGGACATGGCTATGGCTACACCTTC. Amino acid sequence: CASQPTGGHGYGYTF.

The chain joins TRBV2 to TRBJ1-1; 7 nucleotides line up with TRBD1. The CDR3 length is 11 residues. Germline CDR1 SNHLY, CDR2 FYNNEI. Unmatched junction bases numbered 4, after V lost 4 bases and J lost 11 bases. In nucleotides, the CDR3 is TGTGCCAGCAGTGTGGACAGGTGGGCTTTCTTT. This codes for CASSVDRWAFF. Together with reference TRBV2 and TRBJ1-1, the CDR3 gives the full variable domain: EPEVTQTPSHQVTQMGQEVILRCVPISNHLYFYWYRQILGQKVEFLVSFYNNEISEKSEIFDDQFSVERPDGSNFTLKIRSTKLEDSAMYFCASSVDRWAFFGQGTRLTVV.

The gene calls are TRBV7-2 and TRBJ2-7, with TRBD2 identical over 11 bases. CDR1 is SGHTA, CDR2 FQGNSA, per germline. With V trimmed by 5 bases and J by 6 bases, 12 bases remained unmatched. The CDR3 consists of 16 residues. The CDR3 loop reads CASSNWGISGRVEQYF. DNA of the CDR3: TGTGCCAGCAGCAACTGGGGTATTAGCGGGAGGGTCGAGCAGTACTTC. The full variable domain, in which reference TRBV7-2 and TRBJ2-7 provide the parts outside the CDR3, is GAGVSQSPSNKVTEKGKDVELRCDPISGHTALYWYRQSLGQGLEFLIYFQGNSAPDKSGLPSDRFSAERTGGSVSTLTIQRTQQEDSAVYLCASSNWGISGRVEQYFGPGTRLTVT.

The chain combines TRBV9 with TRBJ2-3; D possibly corresponds to TRBD2 (6 bases). V was pared by 0 bases and J by 5 bases, with 16 bases between. This CDR3 has 16 amino acids. Germline V gene lookup returns CDR1 SGDLS and CDR2 YYNGEE. The CDR3 sequence is CASSVDPGGNGDTQYF. The CDR3 DNA follows: TGTGCCAGCAGCGTAGATCCCGGAGGGAACGGAGATACGCAGTATTTT.

The V and J genes are TRBV28 and TRBJ1-1; possibly TRBD1 for D (5 bases). From germline, CDR1 is MDHEN and CDR2 SYDVKM. CDR3 size: 14 residues. With 5 bases removed from V and 0 bases from J, the gap between germline ends came to 10 bases. The chain's CDR3 is CASSPPGVNTEAFF. The CDR3 DNA is TGTGCCAGCAGTCCTCCGGGGGTGAACACTGAAGCTTTCTTT.